This T cell receptor beta chain was profiled in a study of shared clonotypes between healthy human individuals. Trimming pared 2 bases from V and 6 bases from J, leaving 11 bases between. The CDR3 covers 13 residues. Germline lookup yields CDR1 LGHNA and CDR2 YSLEER. Naive CD8 isolation took CD45RO-negative cells positively selected for CCR7 and excluded terminally differentiated effector memory CD45RA+ cells. The method was immunoSEQ multiplex PCR; TCRdb's version includes in-frame clones alone and lacks a portion of them. The data contain 600,000 or so clones, more than 95% of them singletons. This receptor was taken from a man aged 25-40 years in good health. This chain uses TRBV4-3 with TRBJ2-7; perhaps D is TRBD1 or TRBD2 (5 bases each). The sequencing input was naive CD8+ T cells sorted from blood. CDR3 nucleotide sequence: TGCGCCAGCAGCCAACTGGGGGTAGGCGAGCAGTACTTC. Encoded protein: CASSQLGVGEQYF.